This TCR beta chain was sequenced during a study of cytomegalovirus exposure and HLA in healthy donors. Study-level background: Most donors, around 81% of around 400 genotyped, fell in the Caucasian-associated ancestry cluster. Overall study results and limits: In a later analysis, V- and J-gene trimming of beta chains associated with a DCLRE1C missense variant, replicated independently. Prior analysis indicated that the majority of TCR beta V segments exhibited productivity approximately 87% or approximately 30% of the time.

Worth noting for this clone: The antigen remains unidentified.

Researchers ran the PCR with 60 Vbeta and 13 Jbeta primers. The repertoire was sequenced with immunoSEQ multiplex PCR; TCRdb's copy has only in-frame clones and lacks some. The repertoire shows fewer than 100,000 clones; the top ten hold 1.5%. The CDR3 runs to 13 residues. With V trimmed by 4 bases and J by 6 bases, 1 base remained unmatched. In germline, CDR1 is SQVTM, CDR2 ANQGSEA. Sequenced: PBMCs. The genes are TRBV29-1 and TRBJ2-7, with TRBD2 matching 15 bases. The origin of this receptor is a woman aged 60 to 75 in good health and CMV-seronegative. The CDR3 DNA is TGCAGCGTTGGGACTAGCGGGAGGGGCGAGCAGTACTTC. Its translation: CSVGTSGRGEQYF.